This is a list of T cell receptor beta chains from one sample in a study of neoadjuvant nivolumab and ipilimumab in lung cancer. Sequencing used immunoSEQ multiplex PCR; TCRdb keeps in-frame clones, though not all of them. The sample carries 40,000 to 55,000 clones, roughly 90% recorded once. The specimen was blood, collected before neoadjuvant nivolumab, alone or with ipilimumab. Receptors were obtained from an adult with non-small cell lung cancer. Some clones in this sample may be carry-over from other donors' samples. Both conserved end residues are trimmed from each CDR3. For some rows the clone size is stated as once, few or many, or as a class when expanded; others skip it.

CDR3: ASSVTSGASSYNEQF
size: -
V: TRBV9

CDR3: AWSVRGADYT
size: -
V: TRBV30

CDR3: ASSQDASGRALGDTQY
size: once
V: TRBV4-3

CDR3: ASSLGDRGLANYGYT
size: once
V: TRBV5-1

CDR3: ASSQENTEAF
size: -
V: TRBV4-3

CDR3: ASRREWRMEETQY
size: -
V: TRBV7-3

CDR3: ASSPAPGATGEQY
size: few
V: TRBV6-5

CDR3: SVEGGRAPGELF
size: -
V: TRBV29-1

CDR3: ASSYDRGRTGELF
size: -
V: TRBV18

CDR3: ASSRTEYQETQY
size: -
V: TRBV4-1

CDR3: AWSVQSYETQY
size: -
V: TRBV30

CDR3: ASSLSQRERNEQF
size: -
V: TRBV7-9

CDR3: ASSTPNQPQH
size: -
V: TRBV7-9

CDR3: ASSPDTSYGYT
size: -
V: TRBV5-1

CDR3: ATSMDELRTQY
size: -
V: TRBV15